The sequence of this T cell receptor (beta chain) was determined in a study of blood T cells in healthy people across ages. Overall study context: About one barcoded beta molecule was captured per two T cells (by template switching). General study results and limits: Fewer expanded clones and more diversity marked long-lived versus aged donors.

Note on this clonotype: The antigen is undetermined. At one of its ends the junction is not consistent with the germline gene, which may arise from a read error.

There are 15 residues in the CDR3. In germline, CDR1 is SSHAT, CDR2 FNYEAQ (reference sequence). A J-beta primer mix and a sample-barcoded 5' primer were used in a second PCR of roughly 6 to 12 cycles. TCRdb re-called the 5' RACE reads through MiXCR, storing one row per CDR3 protein. Among 650,000 or so distinct CDR3 sequences listed, around 50% were seen once. The chain combines TRBV7-7 with TRBJ2-7; 7 nucleotides agree with TRBD1. The specimen was blood. The TCR was taken from a woman older than 75 in good health. The CDR3, as DNA: TGTACCAGCAGCTTAGAGAGAGGACAGGCCTACGAGCAGTACTTC. As protein: CTSSLERGQAYEQYF.